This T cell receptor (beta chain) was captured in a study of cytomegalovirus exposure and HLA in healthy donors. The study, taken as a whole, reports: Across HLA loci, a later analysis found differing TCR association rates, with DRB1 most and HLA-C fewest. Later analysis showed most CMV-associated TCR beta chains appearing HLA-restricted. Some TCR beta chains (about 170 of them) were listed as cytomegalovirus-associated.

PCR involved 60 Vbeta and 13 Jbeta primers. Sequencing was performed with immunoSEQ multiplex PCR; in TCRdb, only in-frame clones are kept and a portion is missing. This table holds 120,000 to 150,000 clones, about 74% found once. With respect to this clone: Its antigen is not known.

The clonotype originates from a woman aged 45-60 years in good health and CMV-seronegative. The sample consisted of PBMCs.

CDR3 region: CASSTSGVSTDTQYF. CDR3 in DNA: TGTGCCAGTAGTACTAGCGGGGTTAGCACAGATACGCAGTATTTT. The chain recombines TRBV19 with TRBJ2-3; 9 bases are shared with TRBD2. Germline lookup yields CDR1 LNHDA and CDR2 SQIVND (reference sequence). CDR3 length: 15 residues. After removal of 4 bases from V and 0 bases from J, the junction contained 2 bases not matched to a gene.